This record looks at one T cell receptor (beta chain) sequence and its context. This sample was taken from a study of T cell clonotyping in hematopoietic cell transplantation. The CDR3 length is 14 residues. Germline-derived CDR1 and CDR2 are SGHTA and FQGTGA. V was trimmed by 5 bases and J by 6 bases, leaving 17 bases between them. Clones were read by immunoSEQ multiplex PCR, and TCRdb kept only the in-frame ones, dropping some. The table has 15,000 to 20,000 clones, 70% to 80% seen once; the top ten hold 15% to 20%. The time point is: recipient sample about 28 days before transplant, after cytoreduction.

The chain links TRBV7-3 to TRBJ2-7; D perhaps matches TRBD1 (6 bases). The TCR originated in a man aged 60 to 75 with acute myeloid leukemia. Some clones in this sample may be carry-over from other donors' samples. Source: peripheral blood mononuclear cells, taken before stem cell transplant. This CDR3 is CASSTTGLAGEQYF. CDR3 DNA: TGTGCCAGCAGCACCACAGGGTTGGCAGGCGAGCAGTACTTC.